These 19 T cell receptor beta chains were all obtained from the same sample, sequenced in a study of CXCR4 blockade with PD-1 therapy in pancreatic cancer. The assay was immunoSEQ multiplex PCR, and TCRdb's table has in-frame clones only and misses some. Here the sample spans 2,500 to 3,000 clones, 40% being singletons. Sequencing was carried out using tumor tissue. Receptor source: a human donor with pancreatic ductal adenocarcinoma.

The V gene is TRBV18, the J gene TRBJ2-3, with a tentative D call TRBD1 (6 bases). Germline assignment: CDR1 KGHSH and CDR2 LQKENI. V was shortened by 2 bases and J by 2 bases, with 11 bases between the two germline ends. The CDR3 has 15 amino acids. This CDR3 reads CASSPVRGDTDTQYF. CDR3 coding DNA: TGTGCCAGCTCACCAGTCAGGGGAGACACAGATACGCAGTATTTT.

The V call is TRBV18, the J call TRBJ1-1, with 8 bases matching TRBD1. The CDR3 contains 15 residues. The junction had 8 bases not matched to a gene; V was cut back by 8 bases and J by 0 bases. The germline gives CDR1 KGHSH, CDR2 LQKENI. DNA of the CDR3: TGTGCCAGCCGAACAGGGGGACCCCTGAACACTGAAGCTTTCTTT. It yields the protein CASRTGGPLNTEAFF.

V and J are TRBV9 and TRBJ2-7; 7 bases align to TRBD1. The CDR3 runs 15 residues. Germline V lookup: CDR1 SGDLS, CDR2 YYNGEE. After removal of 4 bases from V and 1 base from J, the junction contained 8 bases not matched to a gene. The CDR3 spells CASSPRQGNSYEQYF. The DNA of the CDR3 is TGTGCCAGCAGCCCCCGACAGGGAAATTCCTACGAGCAGTACTTC.

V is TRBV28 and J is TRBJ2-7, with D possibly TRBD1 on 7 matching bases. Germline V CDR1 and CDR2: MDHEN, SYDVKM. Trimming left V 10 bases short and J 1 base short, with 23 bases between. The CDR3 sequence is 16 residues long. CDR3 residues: CAISETGTWGSYEQYF. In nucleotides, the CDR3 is TGTGCCATTTCAGAGACAGGGACTTGGGGATCCTACGAGCAGTACTTC.

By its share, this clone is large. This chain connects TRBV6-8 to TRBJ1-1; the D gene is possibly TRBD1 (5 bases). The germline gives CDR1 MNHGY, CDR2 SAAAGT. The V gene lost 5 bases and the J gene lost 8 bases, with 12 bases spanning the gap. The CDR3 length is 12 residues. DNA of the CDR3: TGTGCCAGCAGTCCGGGTGGGGCGGAAGCTTTCTTT. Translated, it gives CASSPGGAEAFF.

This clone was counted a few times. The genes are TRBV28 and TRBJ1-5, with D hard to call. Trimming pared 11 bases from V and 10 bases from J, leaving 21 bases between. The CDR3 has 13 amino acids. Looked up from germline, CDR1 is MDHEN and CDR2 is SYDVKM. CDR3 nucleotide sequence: TGTGCCCTTCGGCGGGGAGTGATTTCCCCCCAGCATTTT. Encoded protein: CALRRGVISPQHF.

The CDR3 sequence: CASSTGTGGNYGYTF. CDR3 coding DNA: TGTGCCAGTAGCACCGGGACAGGGGGGAACTATGGCTACACCTTC. The V call is TRBV19, the J call TRBJ1-2; 11 bases match TRBD1. V trimming: 6 bases; J trimming: 2 bases; junction bases outside the gene matches: 5. Germline CDR1 is LNHDA and CDR2 is SQIVND (reference sequence). The CDR3 is 15 amino acids.

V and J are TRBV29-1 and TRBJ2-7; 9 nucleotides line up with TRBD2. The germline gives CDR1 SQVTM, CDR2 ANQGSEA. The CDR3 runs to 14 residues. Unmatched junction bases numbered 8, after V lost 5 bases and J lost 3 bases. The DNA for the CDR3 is TGCAGCGTTTTAGCGGGGGTAACGAACTACGAGCAGTACTTC. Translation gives CSVLAGVTNYEQYF.

The CDR3 region has the DNA TGTGCCAGCTCACCACCGCCTGGGCCGGTCAACACTGAAGCTTTCTTT. The encoded protein is CASSPPPGPVNTEAFF. This chain uses TRBV18 with TRBJ1-1; D uncertain. This CDR3 comprises 16 residues. V dropped 0 bases and J dropped 2 bases, with 13 bases sitting between them. Germline CDR1 and CDR2: KGHSH and LQKENI. Drawing the rest from reference TRBV18 and TRBJ1-1, the complete variable domain is NAGVMQNPRHLVRRRGQEARLRCSPMKGHSHVYWYRQLPEEGLKFMVYLQKENIIDESGMPKERFSAEFPKEGPSILRIQQVVRGDSAAYFCASSPPPGPVNTEAFFGQGTRLTVV.

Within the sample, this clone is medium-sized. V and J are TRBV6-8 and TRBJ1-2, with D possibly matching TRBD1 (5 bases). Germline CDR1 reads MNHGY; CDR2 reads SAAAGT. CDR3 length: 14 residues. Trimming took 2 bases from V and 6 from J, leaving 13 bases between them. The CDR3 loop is CASSYLGQDDGYTF. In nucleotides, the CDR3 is TGTGCCAGCAGTTACCTCGGACAAGACGATGGCTACACCTTC.

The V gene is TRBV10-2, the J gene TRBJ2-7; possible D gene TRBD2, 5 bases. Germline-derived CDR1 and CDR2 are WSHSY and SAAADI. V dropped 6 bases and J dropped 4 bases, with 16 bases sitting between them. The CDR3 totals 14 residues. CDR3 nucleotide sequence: TGCGCCAGCAGCCGCCACCAACTAGGATACGAGCAGTACTTC. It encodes CASSRHQLGYEQYF.

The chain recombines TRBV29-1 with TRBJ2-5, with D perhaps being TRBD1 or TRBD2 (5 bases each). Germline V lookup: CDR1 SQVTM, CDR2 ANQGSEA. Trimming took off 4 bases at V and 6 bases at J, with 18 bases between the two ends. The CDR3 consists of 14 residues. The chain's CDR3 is CSVAPMGQGQTQYF. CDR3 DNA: TGCAGCGTTGCTCCGATGGGGCAGGGACAGACCCAGTACTTC.

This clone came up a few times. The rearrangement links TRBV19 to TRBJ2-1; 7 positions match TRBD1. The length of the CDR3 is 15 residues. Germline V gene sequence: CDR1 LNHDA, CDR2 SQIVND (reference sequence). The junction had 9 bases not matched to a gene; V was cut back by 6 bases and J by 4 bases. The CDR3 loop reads CASRLDRAIYNEQFF. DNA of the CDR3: TGTGCCAGTAGATTAGACAGGGCGATATACAATGAGCAGTTCTTC.

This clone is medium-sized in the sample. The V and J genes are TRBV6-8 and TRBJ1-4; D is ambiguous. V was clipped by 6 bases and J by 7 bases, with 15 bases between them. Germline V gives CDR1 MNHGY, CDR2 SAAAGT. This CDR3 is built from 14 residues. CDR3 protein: CASSPPAETEKLFF. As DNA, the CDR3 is TGTGCCAGCAGCCCCCCAGCCGAGACTGAAAAACTGTTTTTT.

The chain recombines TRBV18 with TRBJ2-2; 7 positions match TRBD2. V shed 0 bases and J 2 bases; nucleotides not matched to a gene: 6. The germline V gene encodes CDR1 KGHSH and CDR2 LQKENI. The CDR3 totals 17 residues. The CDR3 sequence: CASSPPPAGVNTGELFF. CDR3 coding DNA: TGTGCCAGCTCACCACCCCCGGCGGGGGTTAACACCGGGGAGCTGTTTTTT.

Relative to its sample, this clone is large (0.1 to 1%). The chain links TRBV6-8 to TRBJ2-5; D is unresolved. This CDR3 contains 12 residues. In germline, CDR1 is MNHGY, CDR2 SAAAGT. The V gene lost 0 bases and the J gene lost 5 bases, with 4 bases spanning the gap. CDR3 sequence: CASSYSPETQYF. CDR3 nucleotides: TGTGCCAGCAGTTACTCGCCGGAGACCCAGTACTTC.

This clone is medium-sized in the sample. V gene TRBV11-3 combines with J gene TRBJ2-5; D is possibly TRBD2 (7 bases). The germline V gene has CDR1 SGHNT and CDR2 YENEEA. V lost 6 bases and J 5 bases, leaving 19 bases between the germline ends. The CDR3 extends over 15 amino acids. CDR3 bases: TGTGCCAGCAGAGAGGAGGAGGGGGGGGAGGAGACCCAGTACTTC. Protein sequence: CASREEEGGEETQYF.

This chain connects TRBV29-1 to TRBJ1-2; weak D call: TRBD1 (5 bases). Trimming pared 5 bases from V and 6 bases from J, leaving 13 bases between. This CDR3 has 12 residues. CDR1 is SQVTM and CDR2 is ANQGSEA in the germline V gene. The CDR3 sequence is CSVNQDTDGYTF. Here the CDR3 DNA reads TGCAGCGTTAACCAGGACACCGATGGCTACACCTTC. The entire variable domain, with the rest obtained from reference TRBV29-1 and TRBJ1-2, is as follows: SAVISQKPSRDICQRGTSLTIQCQVDSQVTMMFWYRQQPGQSLTLIATANQGSEATYESGFVIDKFPISRPNLTFSTLTVSNMSPEDSSIYLCSVNQDTDGYTFGSGTRLTVV.

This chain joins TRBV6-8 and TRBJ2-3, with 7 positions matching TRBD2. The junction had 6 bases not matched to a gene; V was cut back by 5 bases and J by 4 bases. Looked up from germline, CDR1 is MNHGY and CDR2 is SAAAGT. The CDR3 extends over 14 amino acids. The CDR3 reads CASSTRGEADTQYF. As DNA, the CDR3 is TGTGCCAGCAGTACACGGGGGGAGGCAGATACGCAGTATTTT.